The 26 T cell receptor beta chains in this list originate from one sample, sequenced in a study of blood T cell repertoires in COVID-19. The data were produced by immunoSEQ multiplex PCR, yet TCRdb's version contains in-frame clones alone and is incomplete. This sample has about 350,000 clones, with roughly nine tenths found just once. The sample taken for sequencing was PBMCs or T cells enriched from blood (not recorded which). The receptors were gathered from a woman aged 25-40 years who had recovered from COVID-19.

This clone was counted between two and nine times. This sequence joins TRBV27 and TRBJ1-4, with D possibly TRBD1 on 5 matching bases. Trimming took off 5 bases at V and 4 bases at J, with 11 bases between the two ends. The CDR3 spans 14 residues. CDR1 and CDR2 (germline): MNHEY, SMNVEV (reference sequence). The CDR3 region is CASSPRQFNEKLFF. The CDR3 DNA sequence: TGTGCCAGCAGTCCCAGACAGTTTAATGAAAAACTGTTTTTT.

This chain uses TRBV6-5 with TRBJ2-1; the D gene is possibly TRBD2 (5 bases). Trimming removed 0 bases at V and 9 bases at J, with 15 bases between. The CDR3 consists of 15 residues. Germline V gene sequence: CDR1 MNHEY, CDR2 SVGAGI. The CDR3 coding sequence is TGTGCCAGCAGTTACTCGAGGGTTAGCGCGGTTGAGCAGTTCTTC. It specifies CASSYSRVSAVEQFF.

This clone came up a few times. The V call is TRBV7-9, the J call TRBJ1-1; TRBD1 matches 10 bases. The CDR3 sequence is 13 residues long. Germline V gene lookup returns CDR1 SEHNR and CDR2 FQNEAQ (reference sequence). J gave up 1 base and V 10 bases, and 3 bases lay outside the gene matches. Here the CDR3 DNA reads TGTGCCACCGGGACAGGGGAGAACACTGAAGCTTTCTTT. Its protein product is CATGTGENTEAFF. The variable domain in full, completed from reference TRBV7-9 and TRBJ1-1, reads DTGVSQNPRHKITKRGQNVTFRCDPISEHNRLYWYRQTLGQGPEFLTYFQNEAQLEKSRLLSDRFSAERPKGSFSTLEIQRTEQGDSAMYLCATGTGENTEAFFGQGTRLTVV.

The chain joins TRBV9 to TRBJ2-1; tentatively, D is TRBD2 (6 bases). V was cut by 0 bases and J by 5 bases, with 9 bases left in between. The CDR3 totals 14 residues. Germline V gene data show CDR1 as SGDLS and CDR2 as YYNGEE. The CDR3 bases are TGTGCCAGCAGCGTAGAGGCGGGGAACAATGAGCAGTTCTTC. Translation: CASSVEAGNNEQFF.

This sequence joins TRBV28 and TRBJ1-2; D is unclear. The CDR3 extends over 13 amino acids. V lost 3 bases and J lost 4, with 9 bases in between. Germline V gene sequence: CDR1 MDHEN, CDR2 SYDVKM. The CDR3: CASSFDIFYGYTF. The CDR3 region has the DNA TGTGCCAGCAGTTTCGACATCTTCTATGGCTACACCTTC.

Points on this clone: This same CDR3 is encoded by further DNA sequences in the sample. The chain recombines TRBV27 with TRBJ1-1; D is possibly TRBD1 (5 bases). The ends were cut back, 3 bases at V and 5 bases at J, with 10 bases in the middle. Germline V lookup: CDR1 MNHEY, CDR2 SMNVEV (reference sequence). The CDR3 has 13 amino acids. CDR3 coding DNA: TGTGCCAGCAGTTTCTCAGGGAGGACTGAAGCTTTCTTT. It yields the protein CASSFSGRTEAFF.

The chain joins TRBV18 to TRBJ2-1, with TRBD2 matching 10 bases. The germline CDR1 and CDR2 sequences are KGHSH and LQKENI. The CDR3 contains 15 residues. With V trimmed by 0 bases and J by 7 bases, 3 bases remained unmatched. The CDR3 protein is CASSPPASGGNEQFF. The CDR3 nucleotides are TGTGCCAGCTCACCACCGGCTAGCGGGGGAAATGAGCAGTTCTTC. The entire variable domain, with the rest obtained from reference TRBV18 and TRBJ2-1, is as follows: NAGVMQNPRHLVRRRGQEARLRCSPMKGHSHVYWYRQLPEEGLKFMVYLQKENIIDESGMPKERFSAEFPKEGPSILRIQQVVRGDSAAYFCASSPPASGGNEQFFGPGTRLTVL.

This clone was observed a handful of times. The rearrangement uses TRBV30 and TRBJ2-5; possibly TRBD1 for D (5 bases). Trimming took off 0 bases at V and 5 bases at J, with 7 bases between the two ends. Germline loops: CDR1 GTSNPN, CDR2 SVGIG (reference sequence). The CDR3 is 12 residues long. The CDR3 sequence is CAWSVKGETQYF. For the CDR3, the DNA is TGTGCCTGGAGTGTGAAGGGGGAGACCCAGTACTTC. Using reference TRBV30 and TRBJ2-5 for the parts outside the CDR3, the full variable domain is SQTIHQWPATLVQPVGSPLSLECTVEGTSNPNLYWYRQAAGRGLQLLFYSVGIGQISSEVPQNLSASRPQDRQFILSSKKLLLSDSGFYLCAWSVKGETQYFGPGTRLLVL.

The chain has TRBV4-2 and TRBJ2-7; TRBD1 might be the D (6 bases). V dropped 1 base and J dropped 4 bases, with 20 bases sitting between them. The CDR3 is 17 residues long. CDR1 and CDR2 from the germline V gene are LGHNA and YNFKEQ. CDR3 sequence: CASSQGSVGTYEYEQYF. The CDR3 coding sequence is TGTGCCAGCAGCCAAGGGAGCGTCGGGACATACGAGTACGAGCAGTACTTC.

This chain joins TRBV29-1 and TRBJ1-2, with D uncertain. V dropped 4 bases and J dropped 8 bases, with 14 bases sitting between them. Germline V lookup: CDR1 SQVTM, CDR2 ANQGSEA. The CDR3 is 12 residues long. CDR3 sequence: CSVVGEGGGYTF. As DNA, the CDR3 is TGCAGCGTTGTTGGGGAGGGTGGCGGCTACACCTTC.

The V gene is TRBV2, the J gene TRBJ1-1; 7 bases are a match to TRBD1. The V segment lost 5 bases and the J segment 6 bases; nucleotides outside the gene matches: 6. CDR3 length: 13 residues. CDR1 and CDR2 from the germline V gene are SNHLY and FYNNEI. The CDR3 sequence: CASSYGQVSEAFF. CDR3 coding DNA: TGTGCCAGCAGTTATGGACAGGTATCTGAAGCTTTCTTT.

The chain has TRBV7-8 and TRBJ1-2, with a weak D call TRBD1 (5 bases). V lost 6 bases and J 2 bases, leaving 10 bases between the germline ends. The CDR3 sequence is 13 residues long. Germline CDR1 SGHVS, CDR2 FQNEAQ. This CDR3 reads CASSSGGNYGYTF. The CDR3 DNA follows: TGTGCCAGCAGTAGCGGGGGAAACTATGGCTACACCTTC.

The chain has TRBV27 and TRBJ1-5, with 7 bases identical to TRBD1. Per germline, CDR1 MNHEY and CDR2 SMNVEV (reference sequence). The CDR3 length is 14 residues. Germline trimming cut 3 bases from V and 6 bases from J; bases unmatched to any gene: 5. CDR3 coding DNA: TGTGCCAGCAGTTTGGATACAGGGGTTCAGCCCCAGCATTTT. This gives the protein CASSLDTGVQPQHF.

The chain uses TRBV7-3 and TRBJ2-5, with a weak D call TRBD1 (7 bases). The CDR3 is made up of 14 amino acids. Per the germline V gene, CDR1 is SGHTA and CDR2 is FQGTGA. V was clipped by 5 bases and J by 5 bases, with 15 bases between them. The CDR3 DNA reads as TGTGCCAGCAGCCCCGGGGGACAGAAGGAGACCCAGTACTTC. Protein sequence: CASSPGGQKETQYF.

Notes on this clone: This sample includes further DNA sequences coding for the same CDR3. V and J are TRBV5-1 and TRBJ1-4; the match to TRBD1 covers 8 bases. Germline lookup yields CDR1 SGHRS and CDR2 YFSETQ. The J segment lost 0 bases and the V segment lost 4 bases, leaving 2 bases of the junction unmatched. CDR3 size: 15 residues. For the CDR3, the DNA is TGCGCCAGCAGCCCGGACAGGGCAACTAATGAAAAACTGTTTTTT. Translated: CASSPDRATNEKLFF.

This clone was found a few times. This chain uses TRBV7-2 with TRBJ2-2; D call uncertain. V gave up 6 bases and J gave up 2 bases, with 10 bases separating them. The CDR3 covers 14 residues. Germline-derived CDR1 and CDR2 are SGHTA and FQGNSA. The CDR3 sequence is CASRRTYNTGELFF. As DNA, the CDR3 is TGTGCCAGCAGAAGAACCTACAACACCGGGGAGCTGTTTTTT.

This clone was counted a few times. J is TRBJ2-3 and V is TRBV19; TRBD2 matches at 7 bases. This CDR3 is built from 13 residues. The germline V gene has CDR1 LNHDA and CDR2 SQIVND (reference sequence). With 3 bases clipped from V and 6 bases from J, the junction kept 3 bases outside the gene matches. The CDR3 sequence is CASSISGSDTQYF. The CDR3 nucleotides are TGTGCCAGTAGTATTAGCGGGTCGGATACGCAGTATTTT. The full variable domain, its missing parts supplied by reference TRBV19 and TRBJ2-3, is DGGITQSPKYLFRKEGQNVTLSCEQNLNHDAMYWYRQDPGQGLRLIYYSQIVNDFQKGDIAEGYSVSREKKESFPLTVTSAQKNPTAFYLCASSISGSDTQYFGPGTRLTVL.

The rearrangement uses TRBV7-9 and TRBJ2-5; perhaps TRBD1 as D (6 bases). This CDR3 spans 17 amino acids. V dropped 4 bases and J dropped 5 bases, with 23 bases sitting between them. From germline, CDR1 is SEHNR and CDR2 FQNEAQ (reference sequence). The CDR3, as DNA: TGTGCCAGCAGCTCGGAAATACAGGGAGTAAGAGTGGAGACCCAGTACTTC. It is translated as CASSSEIQGVRVETQYF. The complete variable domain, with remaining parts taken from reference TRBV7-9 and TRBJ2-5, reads DTGVSQNPRHKITKRGQNVTFRCDPISEHNRLYWYRQTLGQGPEFLTYFQNEAQLEKSRLLSDRFSAERPKGSFSTLEIQRTEQGDSAMYLCASSSEIQGVRVETQYFGPGTRLLVL.

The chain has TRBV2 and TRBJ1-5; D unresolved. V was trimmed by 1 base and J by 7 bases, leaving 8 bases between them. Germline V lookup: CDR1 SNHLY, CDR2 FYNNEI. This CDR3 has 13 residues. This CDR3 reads CASSEGGHQPQHF. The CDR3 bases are TGTGCCAGCAGTGAAGGTGGGCACCAGCCCCAGCATTTT. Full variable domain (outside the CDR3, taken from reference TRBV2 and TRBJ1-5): EPEVTQTPSHQVTQMGQEVILRCVPISNHLYFYWYRQILGQKVEFLVSFYNNEISEKSEIFDDQFSVERPDGSNFTLKIRSTKLEDSAMYFCASSEGGHQPQHFGDGTRLSIL.

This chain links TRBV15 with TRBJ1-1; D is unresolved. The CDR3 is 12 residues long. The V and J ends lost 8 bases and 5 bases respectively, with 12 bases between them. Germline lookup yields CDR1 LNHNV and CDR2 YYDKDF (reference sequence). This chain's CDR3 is CATSLGRTEAFF. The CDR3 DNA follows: TGTGCCACCTCACTGGGGAGGACTGAAGCTTTCTTT.

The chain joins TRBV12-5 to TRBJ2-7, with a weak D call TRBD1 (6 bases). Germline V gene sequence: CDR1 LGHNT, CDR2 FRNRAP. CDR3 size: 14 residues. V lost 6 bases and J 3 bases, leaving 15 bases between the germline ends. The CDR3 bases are TGTGCTAGTGGCGCCGGACAGATTAACTACGAGCAGTACTTC. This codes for CASGAGQINYEQYF.

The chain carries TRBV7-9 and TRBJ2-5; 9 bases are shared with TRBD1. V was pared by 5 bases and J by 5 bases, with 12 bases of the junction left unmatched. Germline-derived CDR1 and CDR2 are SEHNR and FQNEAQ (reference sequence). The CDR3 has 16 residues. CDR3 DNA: TGTGCCAGCAGCGCGGGACAGGGTCAGAATTCGGAGACCCAGTACTTC. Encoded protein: CASSAGQGQNSETQYF.

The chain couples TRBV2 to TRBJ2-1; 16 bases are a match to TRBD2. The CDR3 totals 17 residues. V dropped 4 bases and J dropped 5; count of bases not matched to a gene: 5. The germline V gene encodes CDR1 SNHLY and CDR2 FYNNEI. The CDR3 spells CASSAGTSGGANNEQFF. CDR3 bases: TGTGCCAGCAGTGCCGGGACTAGCGGGGGGGCCAACAATGAGCAGTTCTTC.

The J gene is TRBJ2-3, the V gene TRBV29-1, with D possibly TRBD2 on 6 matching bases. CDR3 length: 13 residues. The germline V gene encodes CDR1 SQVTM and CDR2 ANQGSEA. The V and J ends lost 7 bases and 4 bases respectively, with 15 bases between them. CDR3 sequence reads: CSAGQEGPDTQYF. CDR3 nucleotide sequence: TGCAGCGCGGGGCAGGAGGGTCCAGATACGCAGTATTTT.

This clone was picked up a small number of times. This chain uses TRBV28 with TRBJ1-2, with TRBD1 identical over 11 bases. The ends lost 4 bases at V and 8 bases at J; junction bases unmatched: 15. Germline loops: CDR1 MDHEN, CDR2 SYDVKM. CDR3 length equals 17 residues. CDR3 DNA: TGTGCCAGCAGTTCCCTAGGACAGGGGGCCTTGGTAAAAGGCTACACCTTC. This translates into CASSSLGQGALVKGYTF.

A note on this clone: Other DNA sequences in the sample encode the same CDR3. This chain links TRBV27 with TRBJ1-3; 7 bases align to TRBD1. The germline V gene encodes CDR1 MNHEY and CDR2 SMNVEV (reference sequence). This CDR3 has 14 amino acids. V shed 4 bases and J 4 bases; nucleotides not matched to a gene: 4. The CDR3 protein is CASSSTGSGNTIYF. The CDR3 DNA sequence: TGTGCCAGCAGTTCGACAGGGTCCGGAAACACCATATATTTT.